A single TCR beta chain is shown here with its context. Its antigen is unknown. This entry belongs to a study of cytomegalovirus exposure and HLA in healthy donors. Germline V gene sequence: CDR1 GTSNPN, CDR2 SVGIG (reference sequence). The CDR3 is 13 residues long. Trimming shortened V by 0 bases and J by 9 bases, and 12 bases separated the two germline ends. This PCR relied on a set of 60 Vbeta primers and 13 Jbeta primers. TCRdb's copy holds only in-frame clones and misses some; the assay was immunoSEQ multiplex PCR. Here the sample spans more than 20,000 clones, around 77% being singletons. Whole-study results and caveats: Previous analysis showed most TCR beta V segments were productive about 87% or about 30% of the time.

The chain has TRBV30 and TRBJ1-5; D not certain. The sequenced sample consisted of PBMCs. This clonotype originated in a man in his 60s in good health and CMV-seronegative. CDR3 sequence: CAWSVERRAPQHF. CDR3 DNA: TGTGCCTGGAGTGTAGAAAGGAGGGCGCCCCAGCATTTT.